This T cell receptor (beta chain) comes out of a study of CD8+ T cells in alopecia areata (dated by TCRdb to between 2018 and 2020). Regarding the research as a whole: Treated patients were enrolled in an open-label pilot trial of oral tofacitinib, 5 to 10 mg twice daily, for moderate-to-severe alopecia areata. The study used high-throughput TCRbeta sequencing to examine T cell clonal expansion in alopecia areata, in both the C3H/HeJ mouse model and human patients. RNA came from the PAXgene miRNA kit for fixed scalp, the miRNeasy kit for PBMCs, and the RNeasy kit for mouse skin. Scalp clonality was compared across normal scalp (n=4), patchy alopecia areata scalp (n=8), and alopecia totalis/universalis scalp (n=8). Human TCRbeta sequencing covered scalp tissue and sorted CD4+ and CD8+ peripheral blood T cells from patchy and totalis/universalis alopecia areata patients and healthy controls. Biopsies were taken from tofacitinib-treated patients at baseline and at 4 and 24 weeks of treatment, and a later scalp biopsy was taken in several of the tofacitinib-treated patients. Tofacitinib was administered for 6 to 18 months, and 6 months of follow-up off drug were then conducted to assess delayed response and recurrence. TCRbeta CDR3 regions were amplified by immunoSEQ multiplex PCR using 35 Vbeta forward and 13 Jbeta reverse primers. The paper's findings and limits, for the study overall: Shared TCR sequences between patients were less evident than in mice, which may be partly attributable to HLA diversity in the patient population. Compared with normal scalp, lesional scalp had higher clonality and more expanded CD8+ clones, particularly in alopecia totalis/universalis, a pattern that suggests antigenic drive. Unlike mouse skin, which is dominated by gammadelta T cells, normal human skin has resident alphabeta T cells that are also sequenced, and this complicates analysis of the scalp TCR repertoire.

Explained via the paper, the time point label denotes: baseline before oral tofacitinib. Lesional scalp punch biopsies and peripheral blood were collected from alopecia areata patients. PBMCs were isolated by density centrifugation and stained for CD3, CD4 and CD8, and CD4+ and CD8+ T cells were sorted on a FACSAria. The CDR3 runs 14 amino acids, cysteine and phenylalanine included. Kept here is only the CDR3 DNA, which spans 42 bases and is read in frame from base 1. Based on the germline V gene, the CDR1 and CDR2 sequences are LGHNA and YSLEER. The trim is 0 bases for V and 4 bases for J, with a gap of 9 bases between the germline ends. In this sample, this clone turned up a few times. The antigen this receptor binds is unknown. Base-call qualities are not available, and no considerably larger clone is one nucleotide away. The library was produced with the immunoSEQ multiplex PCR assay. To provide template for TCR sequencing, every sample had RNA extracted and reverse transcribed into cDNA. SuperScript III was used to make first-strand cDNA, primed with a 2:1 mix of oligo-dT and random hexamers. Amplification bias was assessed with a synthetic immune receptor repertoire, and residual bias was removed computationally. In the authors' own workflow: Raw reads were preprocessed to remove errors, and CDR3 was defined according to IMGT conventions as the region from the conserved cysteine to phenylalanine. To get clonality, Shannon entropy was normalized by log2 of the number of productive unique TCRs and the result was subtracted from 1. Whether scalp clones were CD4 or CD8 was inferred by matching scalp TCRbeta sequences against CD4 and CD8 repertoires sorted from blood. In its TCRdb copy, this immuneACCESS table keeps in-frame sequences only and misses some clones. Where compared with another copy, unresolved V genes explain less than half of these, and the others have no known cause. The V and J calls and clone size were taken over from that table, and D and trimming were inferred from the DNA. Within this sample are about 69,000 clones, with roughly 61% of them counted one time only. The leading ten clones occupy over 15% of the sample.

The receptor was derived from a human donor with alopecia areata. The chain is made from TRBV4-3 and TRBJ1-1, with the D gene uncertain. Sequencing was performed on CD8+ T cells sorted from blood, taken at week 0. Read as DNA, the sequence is TGCGCCAGCAGCCAAGATTTAGTATTCACTGAAGCTTTCTTT. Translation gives CASSQDLVFTEAFF.